The entry below gives a single TCR beta chain sequence along with its context. This record comes from a study of CD8+ T cells in alopecia areata. Overall study: The study gave treated patients oral tofacitinib at 5 to 10 mg twice daily. Tofacitinib lasted 6 to 18 months, then 6 months off drug.

Sample treatment: oral pan-JAK inhibitor, 5-10 mg twice daily. Lesional scalp punch biopsies and peripheral blood came from alopecia areata patients. cDNA prepared by RNA extraction and subsequent reverse transcription served as the template for sequencing. Data came from immunoSEQ multiplex PCR; TCRdb stores just in-frame clones and leaves some out. The sample shows about 97,000 clones, just under 60% of them seen only once. The germline V gene has CDR1 SGHKS and CDR2 YYEKEE (reference sequence). The ends were cut back, 0 bases at V and 4 bases at J, with 8 bases in the middle. The CDR3 consists of 14 residues.

This chain uses TRBV5-5 with TRBJ1-5; possibly TRBD1 for D (6 bases). Sequenced material: CD8+ T cells sorted from blood, taken at roughly week 58, from a patient treated with tofacitinib. The TCR originated in a human donor with alopecia areata. CDR3 protein: CASSLGTANQPQHF. CDR3 nucleotides: TGTGCCAGCAGCTTGGGGACAGCTAATCAGCCCCAGCATTTT.